The 3 T cell receptor beta chains below come from one sample, sequenced in a study of cytomegalovirus exposure and HLA in healthy donors. It was with 60 Vbeta and 13 Jbeta primers that the PCR ran. Repertoires were generated with immunoSEQ multiplex PCR, while TCRdb's copy carries only in-frame clones and drops some. Here the sample spans 90,000 to 150,000 clones, 65% to 85% being singletons. Sample: PBMCs. These receptors came from a man aged 50 or older in good health and CMV-seronegative.

This chain uses TRBV29-1 with TRBJ2-5, with TRBD1 matching over 9 bases. Trimming took 5 bases from V and 5 from J; bases not matched to a gene: 12. Germline V gene data show CDR1 as SQVTM and CDR2 as ANQGSEA. There are 15 residues in the CDR3. CDR3: CSVTGTGMGRETQYF. The DNA of the CDR3 is TGCAGCGTTACCGGGACAGGGATGGGGAGGGAGACCCAGTACTTC.

This clone came up once. This rearrangement joins TRBV2 to TRBJ1-1; TRBD1 is a possible D gene (6 bases). CDR1 SNHLY and CDR2 FYNNEI come from the germline V gene. The V gene lost 6 bases and the J gene lost 8 bases, with 10 bases spanning the gap. The CDR3 contains 11 residues. The CDR3 region has the DNA TGTGCCAGCAGAAACCAGGGGGAAGCTTTCTTT. It specifies CASRNQGEAFF.

The chain uses TRBV2 and TRBJ2-7; 7 bases line up with TRBD1. The CDR3 is 10 amino acids. CDR1 SNHLY and CDR2 FYNNEI come from the germline V gene. J gave up 9 bases and V 8 bases, and 4 bases lay outside the gene matches. Here the CDR3 DNA reads TGTGCCAGCCAGGGGGAGAGGCAGTACTTC. This gives the protein CASQGERQYF. Complete variable domain (other parts from reference TRBV2 and TRBJ2-7): EPEVTQTPSHQVTQMGQEVILRCVPISNHLYFYWYRQILGQKVEFLVSFYNNEISEKSEIFDDQFSVERPDGSNFTLKIRSTKLEDSAMYFCASQGERQYFGPGTRLTVT.